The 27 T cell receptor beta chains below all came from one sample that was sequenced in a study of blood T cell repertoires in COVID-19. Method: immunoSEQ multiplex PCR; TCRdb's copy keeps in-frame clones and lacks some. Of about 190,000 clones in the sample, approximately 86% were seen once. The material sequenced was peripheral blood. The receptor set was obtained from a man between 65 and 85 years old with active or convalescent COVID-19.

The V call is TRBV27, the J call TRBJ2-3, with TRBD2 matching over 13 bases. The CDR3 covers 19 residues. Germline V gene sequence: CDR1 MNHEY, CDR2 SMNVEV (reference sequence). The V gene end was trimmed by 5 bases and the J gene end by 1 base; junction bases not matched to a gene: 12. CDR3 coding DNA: TGTGCCAGCAGTCCGATCGGACTAGCGGGGGAGCGTGGCACAGATACGCAGTATTTT. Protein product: CASSPIGLAGERGTDTQYF.

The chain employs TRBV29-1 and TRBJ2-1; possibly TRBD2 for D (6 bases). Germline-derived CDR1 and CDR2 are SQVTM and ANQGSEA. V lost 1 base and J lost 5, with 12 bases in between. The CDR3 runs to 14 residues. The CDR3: CSVEGGTFHNEQFF. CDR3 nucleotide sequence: TGCAGCGTTGAAGGCGGGACCTTTCACAATGAGCAGTTCTTC.

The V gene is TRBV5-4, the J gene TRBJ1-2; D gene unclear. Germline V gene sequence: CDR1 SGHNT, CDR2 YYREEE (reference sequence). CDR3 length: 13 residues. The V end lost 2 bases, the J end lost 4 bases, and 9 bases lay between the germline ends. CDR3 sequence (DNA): TGTGCCAGCAGCTTTTGGACTACCTATGGCTACACCTTC. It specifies CASSFWTTYGYTF. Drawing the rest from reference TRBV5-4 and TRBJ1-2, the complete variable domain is ETGVTQSPTHLIKTRGQQVTLRCSSQSGHNTVSWYQQALGQGPQFIFQYYREEENGRGNFPPRFSGLQFPNYSSELNVNALELDDSALYLCASSFWTTYGYTFGSGTRLTVV.

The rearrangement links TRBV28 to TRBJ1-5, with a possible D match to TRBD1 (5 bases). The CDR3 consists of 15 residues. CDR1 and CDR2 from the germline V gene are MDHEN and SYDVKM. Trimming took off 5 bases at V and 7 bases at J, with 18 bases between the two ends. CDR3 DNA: TGTGCCAGCAGTCCGGGACGTTGGGGAGGGCAGCCCCAGCATTTT. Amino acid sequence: CASSPGRWGGQPQHF.

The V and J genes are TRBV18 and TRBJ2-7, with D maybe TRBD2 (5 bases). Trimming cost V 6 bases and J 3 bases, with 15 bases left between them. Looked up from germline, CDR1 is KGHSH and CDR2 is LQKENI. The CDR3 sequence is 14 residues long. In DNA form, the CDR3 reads TGTGCCAGCTCCCGTGCCCGGGCGGGCTACGAGCAGTACTTC. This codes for CASSRARAGYEQYF.

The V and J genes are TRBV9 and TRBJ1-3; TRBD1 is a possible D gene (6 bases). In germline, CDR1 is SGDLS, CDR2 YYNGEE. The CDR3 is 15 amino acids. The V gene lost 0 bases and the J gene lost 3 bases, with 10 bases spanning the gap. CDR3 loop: CASSVGGQGGNTIYF. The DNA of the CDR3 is TGTGCCAGCAGCGTAGGGGGGCAGGGTGGAAACACCATATATTTT. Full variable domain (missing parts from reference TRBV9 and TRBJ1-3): DSGVTQTPKHLITATGQRVTLRCSPRSGDLSVYWYQQSLDQGLQFLIQYYNGEERAKGNILERFSAQQFPDLHSELNLSSLELGDSALYFCASSVGGQGGNTIYFGEGSWLTVV.

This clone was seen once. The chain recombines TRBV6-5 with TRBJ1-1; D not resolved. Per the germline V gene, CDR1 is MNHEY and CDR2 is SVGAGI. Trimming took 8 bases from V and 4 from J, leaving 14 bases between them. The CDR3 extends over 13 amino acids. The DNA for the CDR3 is TGTGCCAGCGGACGGCGGACTACCACTGAAGCTTTCTTT. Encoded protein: CASGRRTTTEAFF.

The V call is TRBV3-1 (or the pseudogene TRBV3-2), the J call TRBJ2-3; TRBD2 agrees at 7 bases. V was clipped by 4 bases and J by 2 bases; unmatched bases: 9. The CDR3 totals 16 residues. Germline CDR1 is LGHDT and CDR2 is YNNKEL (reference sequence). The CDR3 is CASSPGRDFHTDTQYF. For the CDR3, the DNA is TGTGCCAGCAGCCCAGGGAGGGACTTCCACACAGATACGCAGTATTTT.

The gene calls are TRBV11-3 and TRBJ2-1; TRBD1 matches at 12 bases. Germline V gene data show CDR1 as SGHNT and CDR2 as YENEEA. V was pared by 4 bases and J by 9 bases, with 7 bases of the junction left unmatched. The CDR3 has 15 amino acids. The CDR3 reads CASSSTGTGGTEQFF. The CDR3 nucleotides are TGTGCCAGCAGCTCCACCGGGACAGGGGGCACTGAGCAGTTCTTC.

The CDR3 region has the DNA TGTGCCAGCAGCAAAGGGGCAGCAAGAACTCAAGAGACCCAGTACTTC. This encodes CASSKGAARTQETQYF. The chain has TRBV21-1 and TRBJ2-5; the DNA was not compared with TRBD1, the D call given in the table. TRBV21-1 is termed a pseudogene. The CDR3 runs to 16 residues.

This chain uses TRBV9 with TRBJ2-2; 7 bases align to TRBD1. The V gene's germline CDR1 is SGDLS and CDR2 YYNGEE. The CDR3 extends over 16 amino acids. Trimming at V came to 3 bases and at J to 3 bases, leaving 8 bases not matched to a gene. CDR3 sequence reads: CASSDTQGTYTGELFF. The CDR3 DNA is TGTGCCAGCAGCGATACACAGGGGACGTACACCGGGGAGCTGTTTTTT.

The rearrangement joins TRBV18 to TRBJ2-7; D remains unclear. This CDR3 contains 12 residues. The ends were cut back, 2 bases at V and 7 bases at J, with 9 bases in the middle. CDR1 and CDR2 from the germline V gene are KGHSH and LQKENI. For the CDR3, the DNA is TGTGCCAGCTCACCATCTCTGGAGGAGCAGTACTTC. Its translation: CASSPSLEEQYF.

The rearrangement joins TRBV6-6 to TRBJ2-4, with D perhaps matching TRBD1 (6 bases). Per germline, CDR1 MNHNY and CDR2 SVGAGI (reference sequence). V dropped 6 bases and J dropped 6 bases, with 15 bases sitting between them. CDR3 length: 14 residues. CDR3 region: CASRPGQNSNIQYF. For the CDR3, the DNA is TGTGCCAGCAGACCCGGACAGAATTCAAACATTCAGTACTTC.

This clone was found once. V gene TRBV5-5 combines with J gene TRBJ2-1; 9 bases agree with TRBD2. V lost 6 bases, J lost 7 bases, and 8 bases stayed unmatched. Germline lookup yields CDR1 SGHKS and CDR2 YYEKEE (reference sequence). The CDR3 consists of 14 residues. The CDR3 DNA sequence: TGTGCCAGCACCCGGGGTAGCGGGGGTAATGAGCAGTTCTTC. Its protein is CASTRGSGGNEQFF. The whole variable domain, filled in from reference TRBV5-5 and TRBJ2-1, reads DAGVTQSPTHLIKTRGQQVTLRCSPISGHKSVSWYQQVLGQGPQFIFQYYEKEERGRGNFPDRFSARQFPNYSSELNVNALLLGDSALYLCASTRGSGGNEQFFGPGTRLTVL.

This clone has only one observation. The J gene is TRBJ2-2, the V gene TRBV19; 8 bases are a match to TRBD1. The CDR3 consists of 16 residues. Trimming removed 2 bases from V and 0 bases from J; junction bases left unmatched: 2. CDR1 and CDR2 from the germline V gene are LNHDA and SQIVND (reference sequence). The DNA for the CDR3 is TGTGCCAGTAGTATAAGGACAGGGACGAACACCGGGGAGCTGTTTTTT. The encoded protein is CASSIRTGTNTGELFF.

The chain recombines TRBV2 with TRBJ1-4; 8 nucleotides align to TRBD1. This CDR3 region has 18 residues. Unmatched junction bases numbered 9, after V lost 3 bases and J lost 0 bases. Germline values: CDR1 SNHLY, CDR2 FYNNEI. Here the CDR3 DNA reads TGTGCCAGCAGTGACATCGGACAGGGCTATGCAACTAATGAAAAACTGTTTTTT. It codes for CASSDIGQGYATNEKLFF.

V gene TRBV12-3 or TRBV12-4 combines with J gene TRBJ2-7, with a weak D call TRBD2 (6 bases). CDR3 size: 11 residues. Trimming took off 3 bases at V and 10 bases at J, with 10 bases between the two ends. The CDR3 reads CASSLGGIQYF. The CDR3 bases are TGTGCCAGCAGTTTGGGAGGAATACAGTACTTC.

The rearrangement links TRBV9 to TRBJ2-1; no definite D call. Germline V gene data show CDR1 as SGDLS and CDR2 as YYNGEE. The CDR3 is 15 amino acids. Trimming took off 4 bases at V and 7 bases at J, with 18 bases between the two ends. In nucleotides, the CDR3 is TGTGCCAGCAGCCCCGAAGTGGCTCCGTCTAATGAGCAGTTCTTC. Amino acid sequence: CASSPEVAPSNEQFF.

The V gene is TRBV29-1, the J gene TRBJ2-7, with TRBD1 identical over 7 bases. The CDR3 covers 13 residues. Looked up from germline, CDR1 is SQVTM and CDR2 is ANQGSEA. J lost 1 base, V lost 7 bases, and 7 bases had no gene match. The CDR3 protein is CSARYRGSYEQYF. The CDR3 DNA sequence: TGCAGCGCACGATACAGGGGATCCTACGAGCAGTACTTC.

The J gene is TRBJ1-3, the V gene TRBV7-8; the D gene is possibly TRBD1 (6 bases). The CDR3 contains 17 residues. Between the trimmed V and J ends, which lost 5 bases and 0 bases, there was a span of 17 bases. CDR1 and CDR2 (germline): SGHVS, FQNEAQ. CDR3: CASSREGTGLSGNTIYF. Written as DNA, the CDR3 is TGTGCCAGCAGCCGAGAGGGTACAGGGCTCTCTGGAAACACCATATATTTT.

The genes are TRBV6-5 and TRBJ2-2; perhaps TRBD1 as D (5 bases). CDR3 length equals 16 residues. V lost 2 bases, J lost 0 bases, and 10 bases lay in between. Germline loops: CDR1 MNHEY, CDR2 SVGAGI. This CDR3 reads CASSYQPRANTGELFF. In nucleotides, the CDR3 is TGTGCCAGCAGTTACCAACCCAGGGCGAACACCGGGGAGCTGTTTTTT.

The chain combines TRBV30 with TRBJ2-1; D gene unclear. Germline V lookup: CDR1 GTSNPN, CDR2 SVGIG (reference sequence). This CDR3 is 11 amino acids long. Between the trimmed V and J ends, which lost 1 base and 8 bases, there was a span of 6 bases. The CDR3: CAWSAVYEQFF. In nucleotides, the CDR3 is TGTGCCTGGAGTGCGGTATATGAGCAGTTCTTC.

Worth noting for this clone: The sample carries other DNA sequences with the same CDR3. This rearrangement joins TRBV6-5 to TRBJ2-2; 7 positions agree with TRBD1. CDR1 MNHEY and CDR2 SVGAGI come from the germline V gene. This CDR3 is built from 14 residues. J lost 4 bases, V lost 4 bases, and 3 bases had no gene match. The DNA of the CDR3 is TGTGCCAGCAGTTGGGGACAGACCACCGGGGAGCTGTTTTTT. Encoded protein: CASSWGQTTGELFF.

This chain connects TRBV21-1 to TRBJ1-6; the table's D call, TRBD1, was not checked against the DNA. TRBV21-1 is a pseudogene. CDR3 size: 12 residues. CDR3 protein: CASRDSNSPLHF. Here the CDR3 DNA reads TGTGCCAGCAGGGACAGTAATTCACCCCTCCACTTT.

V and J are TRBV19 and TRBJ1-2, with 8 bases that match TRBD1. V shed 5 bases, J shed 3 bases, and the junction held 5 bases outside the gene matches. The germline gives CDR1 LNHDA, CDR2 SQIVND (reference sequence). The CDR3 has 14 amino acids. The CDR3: CASSGQGADYGYTF. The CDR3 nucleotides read TGTGCCAGTAGTGGTCAGGGGGCTGACTATGGCTACACCTTC.

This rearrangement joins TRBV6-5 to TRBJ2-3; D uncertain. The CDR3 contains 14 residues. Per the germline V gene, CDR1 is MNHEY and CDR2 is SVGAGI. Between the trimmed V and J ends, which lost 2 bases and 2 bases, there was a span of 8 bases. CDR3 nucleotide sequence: TGTGCCAGCAGTTACGGGCTTCCCACAGATACGCAGTATTTT. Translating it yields CASSYGLPTDTQYF.

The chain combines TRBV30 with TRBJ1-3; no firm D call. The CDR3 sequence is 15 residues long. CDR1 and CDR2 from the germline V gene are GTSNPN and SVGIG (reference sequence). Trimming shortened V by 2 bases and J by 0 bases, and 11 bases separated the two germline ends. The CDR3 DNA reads TGTGCCTGGAGTAGCGCAGATCTCTCTGGAAACACCATATATTTT. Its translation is CAWSSADLSGNTIYF.